This is a list of T cell receptor beta chains from one sample in a study of response to subunit inactivated influenza vaccine. Via MiXCR, TCRdb re-called the RT-PCR reads, giving one row per CDR3 protein. The table includes 650,000 or so distinct CDR3 sequences, roughly 15% detected once. The source material was PBMCs from blood, sampled around 15 days before vaccination. These receptors were obtained from a man aged 45-65 years who received an inactivated influenza vaccine. Each CDR3 is given with its conserved first and last residue. D genes are given only for firm matches. The size of a clone is reported for some rows only, either as once, few or many, or as a class for expanded clones.

size	length	V	D	J	CDR3	DNA
many	13	TRBV5-5	.	TRBJ1-2	CASSLGPDYGYTF	TGTGCCAGCAGCTTGGGGCCAGACTATGGCTACACCTTC
few	13	TRBV12-3/TRBV12-4	.	TRBJ2-1	CASSSSAINEQFF	TGTGCCAGCAGTTCGTCGGCGATCAATGAGCAGTTCTTC
.	13	TRBV12-3/TRBV12-4	TRBD2	TRBJ2-7	CASSLGTSSEQYF	TGTGCCAGCAGTCTCGGGACTAGCAGCGAGCAGTACTTC
few	17	TRBV5-1	TRBD2	TRBJ2-3	CASSLGLAGVATDTQYF	TGCGCCAGCAGCTTGGGACTAGCGGGGGTAGCAACAGATACGCAGTATTTT
few	13	TRBV24-1	.	TRBJ2-5	CATSDATGETQYF	TGTGCCACCAGTGATGCCACAGGGGAGACCCAGTACTTC
few	12	TRBV12-3/TRBV12-4	.	TRBJ1-4	CASSTVNEKLFF	TGTGCCAGCAGCACAGTTAATGAAAAACTGTTTTTT
few	16	TRBV24-1	.	TRBJ2-1	CATSDLSGSTYNEQFF	TGTGCCACCAGTGATTTGTCAGGGTCCACCTACAATGAGCAGTTCTTC
.	18	TRBV20-1	TRBD1	TRBJ2-6	CSARDRTGGISGANVLTF	TGCAGTGCTAGAGATCGGACAGGGGGCATCTCTGGGGCCAACGTCCTGACTTTC
few	13	TRBV3-1	.	TRBJ2-7	CASSHQGLVEQYF	TGTGCCAGCAGCCACCAGGGTTTGGTCGAGCAGTACTTC
.	12	TRBV28	TRBD1	TRBJ2-3	CASSYRGNTQYF	TGTGCCAGCAGTTACAGGGGAAATACGCAGTATTTT
many	16	TRBV7-2	.	TRBJ2-1	CASTPGGRGGGNEQFF	TGTGCCAGCACCCCGGGGGGCAGGGGGGGAGGGAATGAGCAGTTCTTC
.	18	TRBV5-1	.	TRBJ1-3	CASSLGIGAASTGNTIYF	TGCGCCAGCAGCTTGGGAATAGGAGCCGCGTCTACTGGAAACACCATATATTTT
.	14	TRBV12-3/TRBV12-4	.	TRBJ1-6	CASSLKADNSPLHF	TGTGCCAGCAGTTTGAAGGCGGATAATTCACCCCTCCACTTT
many	15	TRBV19	.	TRBJ2-1	CASTEGVWEYNEQFF	TGTGCCAGTACCGAGGGGGTGTGGGAGTACAATGAGCAGTTCTTC
many	16	TRBV4-3	TRBD1	TRBJ2-7	CASSQEWDREPYEQYF	TGCGCCAGCAGCCAAGAATGGGACAGGGAACCCTACGAGCAGTACTTC
few	15	TRBV28	.	TRBJ1-6	CASSPTGTRYSPLHF	TGTGCCAGCAGTCCTACCGGGACAAGATATTCACCCCTCCACTTT
.	16	TRBV9	.	TRBJ2-1	CASSVAWAGANNEQFF	TGTGCCAGCAGCGTAGCTTGGGCGGGGGCAAATAATGAGCAGTTCTTC
few	15	TRBV7-9	TRBD1	TRBJ2-5	CASSALPGGWETQYF	TGTGCCAGCAGCGCCTTACCAGGGGGCTGGGAGACCCAGTACTTC
few	15	TRBV20-1	TRBD2	TRBJ2-5	CSARDPRLAGGPQYF	TGCAGTGCTAGAGATCCCCGACTAGCGGGGGGGCCCCAGTACTTC
.	14	TRBV5-4	.	TRBJ2-2	CASSPPGRGGELFF	TGTGCCAGCAGCCCCCCGGGACGCGGCGGGGAGCTGTTTTTT
few	16	TRBV4-3	.	TRBJ2-2	CASSQDVGRNTGELFF	TGCGCCAGCAGCCAAGACGTAGGACGGAACACCGGGGAGCTGTTTTTT
.	12	TRBV12-5	.	TRBJ2-7	CASGLVTQSRDF	TGTGCTAGTGGTTTGGTAACACAGAGCAGAGACTTC
.	17	TRBV15	.	TRBJ1-2	CATSRDPRGLSNYGYTF	TGTGCCACCAGCAGAGATCCCCGGGGCCTCTCTAACTATGGCTACACCTTC
.	17	TRBV4-1	.	TRBJ1-6	CASSQDKAAGDYSPLHF	TGCGCCAGCAGCCAAGATAAAGCGGCGGGGGACTATTCACCCCTCCACTTT
.	15	TRBV6-1	.	TRBJ2-5	CASSEVLGIQETQYF	TGTGCCAGCAGTGAAGTGTTAGGAATCCAAGAGACCCAGTACTTC
many	15	TRBV27	.	TRBJ2-5	CASSPQIADQETQYF	TGTGCCAGCAGTCCACAGATAGCAGACCAAGAGACCCAGTACTTC
few	15	TRBV12-3/TRBV12-4	.	TRBJ1-5	CASSTTTTVNQPQHF	TGTGCCAGCAGTACCACGACCACGGTGAATCAGCCCCAGCATTTT
many	13	TRBV6-5	.	TRBJ2-3	CASSTGYTDTQYF	TGTGCCAGCAGTACTGGATACACAGATACGCAGTATTTT
few	14	TRBV28	.	TRBJ1-3	CATFQGFSGNTIYF	TGTGCCACGTTCCAAGGCTTCTCTGGAAACACCATATATTTT
many	15	TRBV28	.	TRBJ2-5	CASSPRRWAQETQYF	TGTGCCAGCAGTCCTAGGAGATGGGCCCAAGAGACCCAGTACTTC
.	15	TRBV5-1	TRBD2	TRBJ2-2	CASKSTSPPTGELFF	TGCGCCAGCAAATCGACTAGCCCTCCGACCGGGGAGCTGTTTTTT
many	14	TRBV27	.	TRBJ2-7	CASSLEANFYRQYF	TGTGCCAGCAGTTTGGAGGCTAACTTCTACAGGCAGTACTTC
.	15	TRBV10-3	TRBD2	TRBJ2-3	CAISSSGRRTDTQYF	TGTGCCATCAGTTCGAGCGGGAGACGCACAGATACGCAGTATTTT
many	16	TRBV7-2	.	TRBJ1-2	CASSAAGGGANYGYTF	TGTGCCAGCAGCGCCGCCGGGGGGGGCGCAAACTATGGCTACACCTTC
few	15	TRBV7-9	TRBD1	TRBJ2-3	CASSLTGVGTDTQYF	TGTGCCAGCAGCTTAACAGGGGTCGGCACAGATACGCAGTATTTT
few	16	TRBV4-3	TRBD2	TRBJ2-1	CASSQVGLNSYNEQFF	TGCGCCAGCAGCCAAGTGGGACTAAACTCCTACAATGAGCAGTTCTTC
few	16	TRBV4-2	.	TRBJ1-4	CASSQVGGSPGEKLFF	TGTGCCAGCAGCCAAGTTGGAGGGTCCCCAGGTGAAAAACTGTTTTTT
few	15	TRBV27	.	TRBJ2-2	CASSRRGGPTGELFF	TGTGCCAGCAGTCGCCGTGGAGGGCCAACCGGGGAGCTGTTTTTT
.	13	TRBV7-6	.	TRBJ2-5	CASSPNIRETQYF	TGTGCCAGCAGCCCGAATATACGCGAGACCCAGTACTTC
few	18	TRBV20-1	TRBD2	TRBJ2-1	CSARVGLAGGSSYNEQFF	TGCAGTGCTAGAGTGGGACTAGCGGGAGGGAGCTCCTACAATGAGCAGTTCTTC
many	15	TRBV12-3/TRBV12-4	TRBD1	TRBJ1-2	CASSPFSDRGYGYTF	TGTGCCAGCAGCCCCTTCAGCGACAGGGGCTATGGCTACACCTTC
few	14	TRBV11-2	TRBD2	TRBJ2-2	CASSHSGVDGELFF	TGTGCCAGCAGCCACAGCGGGGTTGACGGGGAGCTGTTTTTT
.	16	TRBV4-1	.	TRBJ2-1	CASSQDGSRGYNEQFF	TGCGCCAGCAGCCAAGATGGCTCTAGGGGGTACAATGAGCAGTTCTTC
.	11	TRBV29-1	.	TRBJ2-7	CSVRASYEQYF	TGCAGCGTTCGAGCCTCCTACGAGCAGTACTTC
few	17	TRBV3-1	.	TRBJ1-6	CASSQDGEYSYNSPLHF	TGTGCCAGCAGCCAAGATGGGGAATACTCCTATAATTCACCCCTCCACTTT